The 8 T cell receptor beta chains listed next were all sequenced from one sample in a study of T cells after yellow fever vaccination. In TCRdb, the 5' RACE reads were re-called with MiXCR into one record per CDR3 protein. This table holds about 580,000 distinct CDR3 sequences, about a sixth found once. The source material was PBMCs, sampled 4 to 5 days after the first yellow fever vaccination. These receptors all come from a man aged 18 to 35 who received the YFV17D yellow fever vaccine.

The V call is TRBV29-1, the J call TRBJ2-7; TRBD1 or TRBD2 may be the D gene (5 bases each). V gave up 6 bases and J gave up 2 bases, with 8 bases separating them. The V gene's germline CDR1 is SQVTM and CDR2 ANQGSEA. The CDR3 totals 11 residues. The chain's CDR3 is CSVRGAYEQYV. For the CDR3, the DNA is TGCAGCGTGAGAGGGGCCTACGAGCAGTACGTC.

This clonotype was picked up a small number of times. The chain carries TRBV29-1 and TRBJ2-4; 7 bases are shared with TRBD2. The CDR3 sequence is 11 residues long. After removal of 3 bases from V and 10 bases from J, the junction contained 3 bases not matched to a gene. Germline CDR1 and CDR2: SQVTM and ANQGSEA. The CDR3: CSVEQGGIQYF. The CDR3 DNA reads as TGCAGCGTTGAGCAGGGAGGGATTCAGTACTTC.

As for this clonotype: At one end, the junction sequence differs from germline, possibly due to a read error. The CDR3 region is CASSPWDDNEQFF. The CDR3 nucleotides read TGTGCTAGCAGCCCCTGGGATGACAATGAGCAGTTCTTC. The chain combines TRBV7-7 with TRBJ2-1; D uncertain. The germline gives CDR1 SSHAT, CDR2 FNYEAQ (reference sequence). The CDR3 covers 13 residues.

This chain links TRBV5-4 with TRBJ2-7; a weak D match, TRBD1 (5 bases). The CDR3 extends over 15 amino acids. V lost 0 bases, J lost 1 base, and 11 bases lay in between. Germline V gives CDR1 SGHNT, CDR2 YYREEE (reference sequence). This chain's CDR3 is CASSLGWGPSYEQYF. The CDR3, as DNA: TGTGCCAGCAGCTTGGGCTGGGGCCCTTCCTACGAGCAGTACTTC.

The rearrangement links TRBV30 to TRBJ1-5; a weak D match, TRBD1 (5 bases). Germline values: CDR1 GTSNPN, CDR2 SVGIG (reference sequence). This CDR3 comprises 12 residues. V was cut by 8 bases and J by 3 bases, with 11 bases left in between. CDR3 amino acids: CAVGRDNQPQHF. For the CDR3, the DNA is TGTGCCGTCGGCAGGGACAATCAGCCCCAGCATTTT.

This chain uses TRBV7-2 with TRBJ1-5; 10 nucleotides align to TRBD1. The V segment lost 5 bases and the J segment 7 bases; nucleotides outside the gene matches: 11. The CDR3 loop spans 16 amino acids. Germline assignment: CDR1 SGHTA and CDR2 FQGNSA. Written as DNA, the CDR3 is TGTGCCAGCAGCCTAGTCGGGACAGGGGCATACCAGCCCCAGCATTTT. Translated: CASSLVGTGAYQPQHF.

The chain employs TRBV11-2 and TRBJ2-5; 8 positions match TRBD2. This CDR3 is 15 amino acids long. Germline CDR1 is SGHAT and CDR2 is FQNNGV. J was trimmed by 5 bases and V by 5 bases; bases with no gene match: 10. In DNA, the CDR3 is TGTGCCAGCAGCCCCCAGGGACTAGATGGGGAGACCCAGTACTTC. Protein sequence: CASSPQGLDGETQYF.

A few counts support this clonotype. The J gene is TRBJ2-5, the V gene TRBV25-1; D is possibly TRBD1 (6 bases). Between the trimmed V and J ends, which lost 2 bases and 5 bases, there was a span of 9 bases. Germline-derived CDR1 and CDR2 are MGHDK and SYGVNS. The CDR3 is made up of 13 amino acids. The CDR3 region is CASSEQGPETQYF. CDR3 nucleotide sequence: TGTGCCAGCAGTGAACAGGGGCCCGAGACCCAGTACTTC. Full variable domain (rest looked up from reference TRBV25-1 and TRBJ2-5): EADIYQTPRYLVIGTGKKITLECSQTMGHDKMYWYQQDPGMELHLIHYSYGVNSTEKGDLSSESTVSRIRTEHFPLTLESARPSHTSQYLCASSEQGPETQYFGPGTRLLVL.